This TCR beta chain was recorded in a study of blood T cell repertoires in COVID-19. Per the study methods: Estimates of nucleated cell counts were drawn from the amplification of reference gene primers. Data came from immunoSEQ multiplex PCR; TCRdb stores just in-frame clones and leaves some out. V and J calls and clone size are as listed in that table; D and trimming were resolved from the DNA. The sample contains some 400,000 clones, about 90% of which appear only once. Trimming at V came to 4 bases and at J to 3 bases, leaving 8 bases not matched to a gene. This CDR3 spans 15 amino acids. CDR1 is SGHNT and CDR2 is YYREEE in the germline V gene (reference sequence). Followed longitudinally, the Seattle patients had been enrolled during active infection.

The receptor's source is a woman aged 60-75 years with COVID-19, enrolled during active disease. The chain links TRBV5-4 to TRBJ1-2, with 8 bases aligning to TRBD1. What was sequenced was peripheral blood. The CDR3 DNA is TGTGCCAGCAGCGCGACAGGGGAAGTTTACTATGGCTACACCTTC. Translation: CASSATGEVYYGYTF.